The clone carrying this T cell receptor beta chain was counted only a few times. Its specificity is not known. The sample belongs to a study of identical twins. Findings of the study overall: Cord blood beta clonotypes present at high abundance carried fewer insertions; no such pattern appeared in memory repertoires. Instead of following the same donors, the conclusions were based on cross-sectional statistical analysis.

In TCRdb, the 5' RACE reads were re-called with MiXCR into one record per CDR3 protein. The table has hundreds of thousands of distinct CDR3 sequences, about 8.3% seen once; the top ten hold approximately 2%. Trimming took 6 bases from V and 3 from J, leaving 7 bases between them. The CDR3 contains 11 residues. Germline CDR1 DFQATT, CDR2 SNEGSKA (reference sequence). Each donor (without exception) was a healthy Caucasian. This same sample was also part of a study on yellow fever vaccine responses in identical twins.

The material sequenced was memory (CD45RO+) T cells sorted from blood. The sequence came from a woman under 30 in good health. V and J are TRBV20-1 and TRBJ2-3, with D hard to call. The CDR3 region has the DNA TGCAGTGCGGTCGGGACAGATACGCAGTATTTT. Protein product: CSAVGTDTQYF.